A single count supports the clone carrying this T cell receptor (beta chain). Documented treatment: oral pan-JAK inhibitor, 5-10 mg twice daily. Following extraction, RNA underwent reverse transcription to cDNA, which served as the sequencing template. Sequencing used immunoSEQ multiplex PCR; TCRdb keeps in-frame clones, though not all of them. This sample has 150,000 to 200,000 clones, with 50% to 75% found just once. This specimen comes from a study of CD8+ T cells in alopecia areata. Study summary: Tofacitinib administration to treated patients was oral, at 5 to 10 mg twice daily. Scoring of severity for treated patients was based on percentage of affected scalp area.

This CDR3 region has 12 residues. Germline V CDR1 and CDR2: SQVTM, ANQGSEA. V shed 6 bases, J shed 6 bases, and the junction held 3 bases outside the gene matches. The clonotype comes from a human donor with alopecia areata. The sample here was CD4+ T cells sorted from blood, taken at approximately week 60, from a patient treated with tofacitinib. This chain links TRBV29-1 with TRBJ1-1; 11 nucleotides align to TRBD1. The CDR3 region has the DNA TGCAGCGTGAGGACAGGGGGCTCTGAAGCTTTCTTT. It codes for CSVRTGGSEAFF.